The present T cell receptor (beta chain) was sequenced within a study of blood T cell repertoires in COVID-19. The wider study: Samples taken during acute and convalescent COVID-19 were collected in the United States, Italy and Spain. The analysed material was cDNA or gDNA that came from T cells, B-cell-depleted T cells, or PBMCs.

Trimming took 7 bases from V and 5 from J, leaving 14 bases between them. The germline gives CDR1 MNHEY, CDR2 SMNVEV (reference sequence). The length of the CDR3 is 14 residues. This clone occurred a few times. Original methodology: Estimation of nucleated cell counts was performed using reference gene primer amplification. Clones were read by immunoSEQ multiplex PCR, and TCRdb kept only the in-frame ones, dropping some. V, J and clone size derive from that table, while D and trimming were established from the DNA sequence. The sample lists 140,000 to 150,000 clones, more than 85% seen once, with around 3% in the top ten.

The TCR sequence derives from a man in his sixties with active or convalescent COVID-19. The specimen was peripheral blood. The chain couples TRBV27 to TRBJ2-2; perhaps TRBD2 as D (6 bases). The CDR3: CASTRRGSTGELFF. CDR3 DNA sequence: TGTGCCAGCACCAGGAGGGGATCGACCGGGGAGCTGTTTTTT.